These 6 T cell receptor beta chains share one sample of origin, sequenced in a study of Graves' ophthalmopathy and Graves' hyperthyroidism. Researchers took RNA transcripts and amplified TCR beta CDR3 regions from them. An initial RT-PCR round employing HTBI primers preceded a second-round multiplex PCR. TCRdb ran MiXCR on the multiplex PCR reads and lists one entry per CDR3 protein. The sample consists of about 620,000 distinct CDR3 sequences, 22% of them appearing once. Sequenced material: peripheral blood. These receptor sequences come from a woman aged 18-29 years with stable Graves' hyperthyroidism. Some clones in this sample may be carry-over from other donors' samples.

This clonotype was observed many times. The chain recombines TRBV9 with TRBJ1-6; D perhaps matches TRBD1 (6 bases). There are 12 residues in the CDR3. Germline V gene data show CDR1 as SGDLS and CDR2 as YYNGEE. Trimming left V 3 bases short and J 8 bases short, with 6 bases between. The CDR3 region has the DNA TGTGCCAGCAGCGCAGGGGATTCACCCCTCCACTTT. It specifies CASSAGDSPLHF.

The chain carries TRBV6-1 and TRBJ2-7; 14 bases are shared with TRBD2. This CDR3 spans 16 amino acids. Germline CDR1 reads MNHNS; CDR2 reads SASEGT. V lost 6 bases to trimming and J lost 3 bases; unmatched junction nucleotides: 7. CDR3 region: CASRPSGLAGVYEQYF. CDR3 nucleotide sequence: TGTGCCAGCAGGCCGTCGGGACTAGCGGGAGTCTACGAGCAGTACTTC.

CDR3 amino acids: CASSMGTASGNTF. In DNA, the CDR3 is TGTGCCAGTAGTATGGGGACCGCTTCAGGGAACACCTTC. This rearrangement joins TRBV19 to TRBJ1-2; a possible D gene is TRBD1 (5 bases). This CDR3 spans 13 amino acids. CDR1 is LNHDA and CDR2 is SQIVND in the germline V gene (reference sequence). The V and J ends lost 3 bases and 12 bases respectively, with 17 bases between them.

In its sample, this clonotype was seen many times. The CDR3 here is CASSPGGPGELFF. In nucleotides, the CDR3 is TGTGCCAGCAGTCCAGGGGGCCCCGGGGAGCTGTTTTTT. The chain joins TRBV27 to TRBJ2-2, with 8 bases lining up with TRBD1. V was clipped by 5 bases and J by 6 bases; unmatched bases: 2. The CDR3 contains 13 residues. The V gene's germline CDR1 is MNHEY and CDR2 SMNVEV (reference sequence).

This clonotype was observed many times. The chain uses TRBV29-1 and TRBJ2-2; 9 bases are a match to TRBD1. Looked up from germline, CDR1 is SQVTM and CDR2 is ANQGSEA. CDR3 length: 15 amino acids. J gave up 1 base and V 7 bases, and 7 bases lay outside the gene matches. CDR3 bases: TGCAGCGCCCGACCGGGACAGGGGAACACCGGGGAGCTGTTTTTT. Translating gives CSARPGQGNTGELFF.

Remarks on this clonotype: Compared with germline, one end of the junction differs, possibly owing to a read error. The chain joins TRBV27 to TRBJ2-2, with D possibly being TRBD1 (6 bases). CDR3 length: 14 residues. Germline CDR1 MNHEY, CDR2 SMNVEV (reference sequence). CDR3 protein: CASSPVDRSGELVF. The DNA for the CDR3 is TGTGCCAGCAGTCCTGTCGACAGGTCCGGGGAGCTGGTTTTT.